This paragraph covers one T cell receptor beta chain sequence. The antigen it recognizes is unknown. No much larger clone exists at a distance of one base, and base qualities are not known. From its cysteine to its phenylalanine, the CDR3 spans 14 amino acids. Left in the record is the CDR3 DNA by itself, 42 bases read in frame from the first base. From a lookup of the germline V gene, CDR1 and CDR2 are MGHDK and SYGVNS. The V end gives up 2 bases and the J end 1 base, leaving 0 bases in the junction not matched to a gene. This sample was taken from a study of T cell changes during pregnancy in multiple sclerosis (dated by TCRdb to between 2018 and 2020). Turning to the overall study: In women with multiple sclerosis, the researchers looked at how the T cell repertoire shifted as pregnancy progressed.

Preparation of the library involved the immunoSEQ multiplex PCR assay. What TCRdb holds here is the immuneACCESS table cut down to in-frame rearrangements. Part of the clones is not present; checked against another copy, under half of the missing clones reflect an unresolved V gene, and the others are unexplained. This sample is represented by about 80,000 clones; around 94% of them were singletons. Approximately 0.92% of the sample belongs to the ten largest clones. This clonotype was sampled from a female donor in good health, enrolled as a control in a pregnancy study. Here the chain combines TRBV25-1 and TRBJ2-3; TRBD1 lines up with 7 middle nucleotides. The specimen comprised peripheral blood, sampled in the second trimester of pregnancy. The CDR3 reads CASSEGTGTDTQYF. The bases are TGTGCCAGCAGTGAAGGGACAGGCACAGATACGCAGTATTTT. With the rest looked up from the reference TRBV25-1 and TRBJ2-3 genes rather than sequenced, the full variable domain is EADIYQTPRYLVIGTGKKITLECSQTMGHDKMYWYQQDPGMELHLIHYSYGVNSTEKGDLSSESTVSRIRTEHFPLTLESARPSHTSQYLCASSEGTGTDTQYFGPGTRLTVL.